This entry lists 31 T cell receptor beta chains sequenced from one sample in a study of blood T cell repertoires in COVID-19. Profiled with immunoSEQ multiplex PCR; TCRdb holds only in-frame clones, not every one. The sample lists approximately 250,000 clones; approximately 89% were seen once. What was sequenced was PBMCs or T cells enriched from blood (not recorded which). The receptors were gathered from a man in his forties who had been exposed to COVID-19.

The chain couples TRBV24-1 to TRBJ2-3, with D perhaps TRBD1 (6 bases). Trimming stripped 6 bases from V and 3 bases from J, with 18 bases between. Germline CDR1 KGHDR, CDR2 SFDVKD. This CDR3 region has 16 residues. CDR3 coding DNA: TGTGCCACCAGTTCCGGTAAAGGGGGAAGAACAGATACGCAGTATTTT. This translates into CATSSGKGGRTDTQYF.

In DNA form, the CDR3 reads TGTGCCAGCAGTTTATACCCCGGACAGGGGCAAGGCTACACCTTC. As protein: CASSLYPGQGQGYTF. This chain joins TRBV28 and TRBJ1-2; TRBD1 agrees at 9 bases. CDR3 length: 15 residues. Trimming removed 1 base from V and 8 bases from J; junction bases left unmatched: 8. Germline V CDR1 and CDR2: MDHEN, SYDVKM.

This clone appeared once. CDR3 in amino acids: CASSIQRGPQETQYF. The DNA for the CDR3 is TGTGCCAGCAGTATACAGCGGGGGCCACAAGAGACCCAGTACTTC. The chain links TRBV11-2 to TRBJ2-5, with 8 bases identical to TRBD2. The germline V gene has CDR1 SGHAT and CDR2 FQNNGV. The CDR3 loop spans 15 amino acids. V lost 6 bases to trimming and J lost 2 bases; unmatched junction nucleotides: 8.

The chain joins TRBV10-2 to TRBJ1-3; the D gene is possibly TRBD1 (6 bases). Looked up from germline, CDR1 is WSHSY and CDR2 is SAAADI. CDR3 length equals 14 residues. With 6 bases removed from V and 2 bases from J, the gap between germline ends came to 11 bases. The DNA for the CDR3 is TGCGCCAGCAGCCCACAGGGTACTGGAAACACCATATATTTT. Translation gives CASSPQGTGNTIYF.

V and J are TRBV7-9 and TRBJ2-1; 15 nucleotides align to TRBD2. The CDR3 has 13 residues. V lost 8 bases, J lost 9 bases, and 2 bases stayed unmatched. Germline loops: CDR1 SEHNR, CDR2 FQNEAQ (reference sequence). In nucleotides, the CDR3 is TGTGCCAGCGGACTAGCGGGGGGGAGTGAGCAGTTCTTC. Protein product: CASGLAGGSEQFF.

The chain couples TRBV5-1 to TRBJ2-1, with D possibly TRBD2 on 7 matching bases. The germline V gene has CDR1 SGHRS and CDR2 YFSETQ. The CDR3 has 16 amino acids. The V end lost 4 bases, the J end lost 0 bases, and 14 bases lay between the germline ends. The CDR3 here is CASSRDTSASYNEQFF. For the CDR3, the DNA is TGCGCCAGCAGCCGGGACACTAGCGCCTCCTACAATGAGCAGTTCTTC.

This chain joins TRBV19 and TRBJ2-2; the D gene is possibly TRBD1 (5 bases). CDR3 size: 14 residues. Germline V gene sequence: CDR1 LNHDA, CDR2 SQIVND (reference sequence). Between the trimmed V and J ends, which lost 6 bases and 1 base, there was a span of 9 bases. The DNA for the CDR3 is TGTGCCAGTAGGCAAGACAGGAACACCGGGGAGCTGTTTTTT. Amino acids: CASRQDRNTGELFF.

V usage is TRBV19 and J usage is TRBJ1-3; D gene unclear. The CDR3 has 12 residues. CDR1 is LNHDA and CDR2 is SQIVND in the germline V gene (reference sequence). V lost 5 bases and J 1 base, leaving 3 bases between the germline ends. CDR3 DNA sequence: TGTGCCAGTAGTCCGTCTGGAAACACCATATATTTT. Protein: CASSPSGNTIYF.

The rearrangement uses TRBV29-1 and TRBJ2-5; the D is unclear. CDR3 length equals 13 residues. Germline values: CDR1 SQVTM, CDR2 ANQGSEA. Trimming removed 3 bases from V and 0 bases from J, with 8 bases in between. CDR3 coding DNA: TGCAGCGTTGAGGGCCCGTACCAAGAGACCCAGTACTTC. It yields the protein CSVEGPYQETQYF.

The chain joins TRBV30 to TRBJ2-3; 7 bases are shared with TRBD2. Unmatched junction bases numbered 5, after V lost 2 bases and J lost 3 bases. The CDR3 extends over 14 amino acids. Germline V gene data show CDR1 as GTSNPN and CDR2 as SVGIG (reference sequence). The CDR3, as DNA: TGTGCCTGGAGTAGCGGGACCAGTACAGATACGCAGTATTTT. It encodes CAWSSGTSTDTQYF.

The chain recombines TRBV10-3 with TRBJ1-2; 7 nucleotides line up with TRBD1. Germline CDR1 reads ENHRY; CDR2 reads SYGVKD. Trimming removed 7 bases from V and 6 bases from J; junction bases left unmatched: 8. The CDR3 consists of 13 residues. CDR3 amino acids: CAIKMHRGDGYTF. The CDR3 DNA sequence: TGTGCCATCAAGATGCACAGGGGCGATGGCTACACCTTC.

The chain couples TRBV30 to TRBJ1-4; D remains unclear. This CDR3 is built from 16 residues. The germline V gene encodes CDR1 GTSNPN and CDR2 SVGIG (reference sequence). V was trimmed by 1 base and J by 0 bases, leaving 12 bases between them. The CDR3 loop is CAWSDLEAATNEKLFF. Written as DNA, the CDR3 is TGTGCCTGGAGTGACCTGGAGGCCGCAACTAATGAAAAACTGTTTTTT.

This chain joins TRBV9 and TRBJ2-7; 8 nucleotides align to TRBD2. J gave up 6 bases and V 1 base, and 6 bases lay outside the gene matches. CDR1 and CDR2 (germline): SGDLS, YYNGEE. CDR3 length: 14 amino acids. The DNA for the CDR3 is TGTGCCAGCAGCGTAAGAGCGGGAGATTCCGAGCAGTACTTC. It translates to CASSVRAGDSEQYF.

This chain connects TRBV6-5 to TRBJ2-2, with TRBD1 identical over 8 bases. CDR1 and CDR2 from the germline V gene are MNHEY and SVGAGI. The CDR3 covers 16 residues. Trimming took 2 bases from V and 2 from J; bases not matched to a gene: 4. CDR3 bases: TGTGCCAGCAGTTACGTCAGGGGGCTTAACACCGGGGAGCTGTTTTTT. Its translation is CASSYVRGLNTGELFF.

This chain uses TRBV5-1 with TRBJ1-5, with unresolved D. CDR1 and CDR2 from the germline V gene are SGHRS and YFSETQ. The CDR3 is 15 residues long. The V gene lost 4 bases and the J gene lost 3 bases, with 14 bases spanning the gap. CDR3 region: CASSPVSGNNQPQHF. The DNA for the CDR3 is TGCGCCAGCAGCCCCGTAAGCGGTAACAATCAGCCCCAGCATTTT.

CDR3 amino acids: CASSPEPDRGAGNTIYF. In DNA, the CDR3 is TGTGCCAGCAGCCCCGAGCCGGACAGGGGAGCTGGAAACACCATATATTTT. The chain carries TRBV11-3 and TRBJ1-3; TRBD1 matches at 9 bases. With 5 bases clipped from V and 2 bases from J, the junction kept 10 bases outside the gene matches. This CDR3 has 17 residues. Germline assignment: CDR1 SGHNT and CDR2 YENEEA.

This chain connects TRBV7-2 to TRBJ2-7, with TRBD2 matching 7 bases. J was trimmed by 3 bases and V by 6 bases; bases with no gene match: 11. Germline V lookup: CDR1 SGHTA, CDR2 FQGNSA. The CDR3 totals 15 residues. The CDR3 is CASRTSRALGYEQYF. The CDR3 DNA is TGTGCCAGCAGGACTAGCCGGGCATTGGGCTACGAGCAGTACTTC.

The V gene is TRBV13, the J gene TRBJ1-5; TRBD1 matches at 10 bases. V dropped 5 bases and J dropped 5; count of bases not matched to a gene: 6. Germline CDR1 is PRHDT and CDR2 is FYEKMQ (reference sequence). The CDR3 runs 15 residues. CDR3 loop: CASSQRGTGDQPQHF. As DNA, the CDR3 is TGTGCCAGCAGCCAAAGAGGGACAGGGGATCAGCCCCAGCATTTT. Based on the CDR3 plus reference TRBV13 and TRBJ1-5, the full variable domain is AAGVIQSPRHLIKEKRETATLKCYPIPRHDTVYWYQQGPGQDPQFLISFYEKMQSDKGSIPDRFSAQQFSDYHSELNMSSLELGDSALYFCASSQRGTGDQPQHFGDGTRLSIL.

The chain has TRBV29-1 and TRBJ1-2; 7 bases are shared with TRBD1. Germline CDR1 is SQVTM and CDR2 is ANQGSEA. This CDR3 has 12 amino acids. V gave up 4 bases and J gave up 8 bases; unmatched junction bases: 7. The chain's CDR3 is CSVGVGGRGYTF. In DNA, the CDR3 is TGCAGCGTTGGGGTAGGGGGCCGAGGCTACACCTTC.

V usage is TRBV4-1 and J usage is TRBJ2-3; 11 bases are shared with TRBD1. The CDR3 is made up of 17 amino acids. CDR1 and CDR2 (germline): MGHRA, YSYEKL. J gave up 6 bases and V 4 bases, and 12 bases lay outside the gene matches. CDR3: CASSPAGTGGPWDTQYF. CDR3 DNA: TGCGCCAGCAGCCCCGCCGGGACAGGGGGTCCGTGGGATACGCAGTATTTT.

The V and J genes are TRBV3-1 (or the pseudogene TRBV3-2) and TRBJ1-3; possible D gene TRBD1, 5 bases. Germline V lookup: CDR1 LGHDT, CDR2 YNNKEL (reference sequence). V was pared by 5 bases and J by 10 bases, with 12 bases between. This CDR3 is built from 12 residues. The CDR3 region is CASSGHLDTIYF. The CDR3 DNA follows: TGTGCCAGCAGCGGACACCTCGATACCATATATTTT.

The chain employs TRBV19 and TRBJ2-7; no definite D call. The germline V gene encodes CDR1 LNHDA and CDR2 SQIVND (reference sequence). The CDR3 loop spans 11 amino acids. V lost 5 bases, J lost 3 bases, and 5 bases lay in between. CDR3 region: CASSSSYEQYF. The CDR3 region has the DNA TGTGCCAGTAGTTCCAGCTACGAGCAGTACTTC. The full variable domain, in which reference TRBV19 and TRBJ2-7 provide the parts outside the CDR3, is DGGITQSPKYLFRKEGQNVTLSCEQNLNHDAMYWYRQDPGQGLRLIYYSQIVNDFQKGDIAEGYSVSREKKESFPLTVTSAQKNPTAFYLCASSSSYEQYFGPGTRLTVT.

The genes are TRBV9 and TRBJ2-5; no firm D call. Germline loops: CDR1 SGDLS, CDR2 YYNGEE. The CDR3 loop spans 14 amino acids. Trimming took 0 bases from V and 2 from J, leaving 8 bases between them. The CDR3 spells CASSVGVQQETQYF. In nucleotides, the CDR3 is TGTGCCAGCAGCGTAGGTGTCCAGCAAGAGACCCAGTACTTC.

This chain links TRBV27 with TRBJ1-2; D gene ambiguous. Looked up from germline, CDR1 is MNHEY and CDR2 is SMNVEV (reference sequence). The length of the CDR3 is 12 residues. Trimming stripped 4 bases from V and 1 base from J, with 4 bases between. The CDR3 coding sequence is TGTGCCAGCAGTTCAGTTAACTATGGCTACACCTTC. This gives the protein CASSSVNYGYTF.

V and J are TRBV10-1 and TRBJ2-5, with TRBD1 identical over 8 bases. The CDR3 contains 16 residues. Germline CDR1 reads WNHNN; CDR2 reads SYGVQD (reference sequence). The ends lost 3 bases at V and 1 base at J; junction bases unmatched: 7. The CDR3 reads CASSDQGQGAQETQYF. CDR3 nucleotides: TGCGCCAGCAGTGATCAGGGGCAGGGGGCCCAAGAGACCCAGTACTTC.

This chain links TRBV7-3 with TRBJ1-2; D is perhaps TRBD1 (5 bases). Germline V gives CDR1 SGHTA, CDR2 FQGTGA. The CDR3 totals 13 residues. The ends were cut back, 3 bases at V and 3 bases at J, with 8 bases in the middle. The CDR3 DNA reads TGTGCCAGCAGCTTGGGCAGGGACTATGGCTACACCTTC. Protein product: CASSLGRDYGYTF.

The CDR3 here is CAWMLGGEVNSPLHF. Written as DNA, the CDR3 is TGTGCCTGGATGTTAGGGGGCGAAGTAAATTCACCCCTCCACTTT. The chain has TRBV30 and TRBJ1-6; TRBD1 aligns across 7 bases. From germline, CDR1 is GTSNPN and CDR2 SVGIG (reference sequence). The CDR3 totals 15 residues. J gave up 7 bases and V 4 bases, and 10 bases lay outside the gene matches.

The V and J genes are TRBV18 and TRBJ2-7; perhaps TRBD1 as D (5 bases). Germline V gives CDR1 KGHSH, CDR2 LQKENI. V lost 4 bases and J 5 bases, leaving 12 bases between the germline ends. The CDR3 totals 13 residues. Written as DNA, the CDR3 is TGTGCCAGCTCACGAGCAGGGCTCGACGAGCAGTACTTC. Protein: CASSRAGLDEQYF.

The CDR3 spells CASSSSGGFNYGYTF. The DNA for the CDR3 is TGTGCCAGCAGTTCATCAGGGGGATTTAACTATGGCTACACCTTC. This sequence joins TRBV28 and TRBJ1-2; TRBD1 aligns across 7 bases. This CDR3 comprises 15 residues. V lost 4 bases and J lost 1; bases outside the gene matches: 6. The germline gives CDR1 MDHEN, CDR2 SYDVKM.

This rearrangement joins TRBV12-5 to TRBJ1-3, with D possibly matching TRBD1 (6 bases). V dropped 3 bases and J dropped 0 bases, with 9 bases sitting between them. This CDR3 region has 15 residues. CDR1 is LGHNT and CDR2 is FRNRAP in the germline V gene. The CDR3 DNA reads TGTGCTAGTGGTTTCCTGACAGGCTCTGGAAACACCATATATTTT. This gives the protein CASGFLTGSGNTIYF. Full variable domain (remainder filled in from reference TRBV12-5 and TRBJ1-3): DARVTQTPRHKVTEMGQEVTMRCQPILGHNTVFWYRQTMMQGLELLAYFRNRAPLDDSGMPKDRFSAEMPDATLATLKIQPSEPRDSAVYFCASGFLTGSGNTIYFGEGSWLTVV.

The rearrangement links TRBV7-9 to TRBJ2-1; TRBD1 aligns across 9 bases. Germline V CDR1 and CDR2: SEHNR, FQNEAQ (reference sequence). The CDR3 sequence is 15 residues long. V was pared by 3 bases and J by 3 bases, with 3 bases of the junction left unmatched. The CDR3 region is CASSFDRGIYNEQFF. The CDR3 bases are TGTGCCAGCAGCTTCGACAGGGGGATCTACAATGAGCAGTTCTTC.